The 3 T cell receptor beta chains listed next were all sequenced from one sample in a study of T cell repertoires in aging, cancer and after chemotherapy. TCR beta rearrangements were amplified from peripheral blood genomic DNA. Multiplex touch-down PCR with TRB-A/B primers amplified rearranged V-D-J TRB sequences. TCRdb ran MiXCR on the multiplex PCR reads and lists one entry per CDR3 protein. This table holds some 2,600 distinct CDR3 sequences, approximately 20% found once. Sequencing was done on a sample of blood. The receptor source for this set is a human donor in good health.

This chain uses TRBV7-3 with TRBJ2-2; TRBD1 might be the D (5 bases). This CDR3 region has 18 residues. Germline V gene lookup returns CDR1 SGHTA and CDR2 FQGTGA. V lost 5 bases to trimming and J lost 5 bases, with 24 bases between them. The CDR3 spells CASSLTPPDSRGTGELFF. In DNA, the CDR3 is TGTGCCAGCAGCCTTACACCTCCCGACAGCAGAGGTACCGGGGAGCTGTTTTTT. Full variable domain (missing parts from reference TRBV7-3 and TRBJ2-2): GAGVSQTPSNKVTEKGKYVELRCDPISGHTALYWYRQSLGQGPEFLIYFQGTGAADDSGLPNDRFFAVRPEGSVSTLKIQRTERGDSAVYLCASSLTPPDSRGTGELFFGEGSRLTVL.

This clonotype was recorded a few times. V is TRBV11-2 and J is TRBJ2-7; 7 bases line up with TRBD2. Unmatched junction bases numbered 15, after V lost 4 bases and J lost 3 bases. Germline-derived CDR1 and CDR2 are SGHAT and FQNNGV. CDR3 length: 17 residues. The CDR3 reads CASSSNWGGDRHYEQYF. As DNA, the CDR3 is TGTGCCAGCAGCTCTAATTGGGGGGGGGACCGACACTACGAGCAGTACTTC.

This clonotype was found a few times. CDR3 amino acids: CATSDFRGLDNEQFF. CDR3 nucleotide sequence: TGTGCCACCAGTGATTTCAGGGGGCTTGATAATGAGCAGTTCTTC. J is TRBJ2-1 and V is TRBV24-1; 8 positions match TRBD1. Trimming removed 1 base from V and 7 bases from J; junction bases left unmatched: 5. The CDR3 loop spans 15 amino acids. Germline CDR1 KGHDR, CDR2 SFDVKD.